This T cell receptor (beta chain) was sequenced during a study of blood T cell repertoires in COVID-19 (dated by TCRdb to 2019 to 2021). Regarding the study in general: The collaborator samples originated in the United States, Italy and Spain and spanned the acute and convalescent phases of COVID-19. The material from the prospective study consisted of cDNA or gDNA derived from T cells, B-cell-depleted T cells, or PBMCs. The dataset comprised deeply sampled blood TCRbeta repertoires from subjects exposed to, actively infected with, or recovered from COVID-19. The repertoires were released in a freely available public database intended as a resource for research on the immune response to SARS-CoV-2. Samples were obtained from the ongoing ImmuneRACE study (first 160 participants) and from 1,254 subjects provided by 6 global collaborators. A de-identified subject ID, COVID-19 status, age in years and sex were almost always included in the sample metadata. HLA class I and class II types, where available, came from metadata supplied by the sample provider rather than from assay-based typing. What the study reported, not specific to this receptor: The quantity of clinical and demographic metadata differed by source and by participant and was supplied without curation.

Worth noting for this clone: Its cognate antigen has yet to be identified. Per-base qualities were not stored, and no clone one base away is much larger.

TCRbeta CDR3 regions were amplified from genomic DNA using the immunoSEQ Assay, a bias-controlled multiplex PCR. The authors' pipeline ran thus. Nucleated cell counts per sample were estimated from amplification of reference gene primers within the assay. To quantify the absolute abundance of each unique TCRbeta CDR3 rearrangement, sequence reads were collapsed and filtered. Productive Simpson clonality was computed per sample as the square root of Simpson's diversity index over productive rearrangements. As stored in TCRdb, this immuneACCESS dataset retains in-frame rearrangements with V and J assigned. A fraction of the clones does not appear; measured against another copy, unresolved V genes explain less than half of the discrepancy, and the remainder lacks a known reason. For V, J and clone size, that table is used; D and trimming come from the DNA. Here the sample has approximately 29,000 clones; 85% to 95% occur a single time. The ten largest make up 0.83% of the sample.

One collaborating source in Seattle enrolled patients during active infection and followed them longitudinally through the course of disease. Each collaborating institution followed its own protocols to collect whole blood in K2EDTA tubes. For TCRbeta analysis, collaborators shipped samples as frozen whole blood, isolated PBMCs, or DNA extracted from either of those sample types. Between the V and J ends, shortened by 7 bases and 8 bases respectively, the junction contains 11 bases. Sequences DFQATT (CDR1) and SNEGSKA (CDR2) are obtained from the germline V gene (reference sequence). Including cysteine and phenylalanine, the CDR3 has 11 amino acids. The entry retains the CDR3 DNA only, 33 bases that are in frame from base 1.

The sample was peripheral blood. The TCR sequence derives from a woman in her sixties or seventies with COVID-19, enrolled during active disease. The chain is assembled from TRBV20-1 and TRBJ1-4, with a tentative D gene TRBD1 over 5 matching bases. The CDR3 region reads CSGQGGEKLFF. The DNA sequence reads TGCAGTGGGCAGGGAGGAGAAAAACTGTTTTTT.